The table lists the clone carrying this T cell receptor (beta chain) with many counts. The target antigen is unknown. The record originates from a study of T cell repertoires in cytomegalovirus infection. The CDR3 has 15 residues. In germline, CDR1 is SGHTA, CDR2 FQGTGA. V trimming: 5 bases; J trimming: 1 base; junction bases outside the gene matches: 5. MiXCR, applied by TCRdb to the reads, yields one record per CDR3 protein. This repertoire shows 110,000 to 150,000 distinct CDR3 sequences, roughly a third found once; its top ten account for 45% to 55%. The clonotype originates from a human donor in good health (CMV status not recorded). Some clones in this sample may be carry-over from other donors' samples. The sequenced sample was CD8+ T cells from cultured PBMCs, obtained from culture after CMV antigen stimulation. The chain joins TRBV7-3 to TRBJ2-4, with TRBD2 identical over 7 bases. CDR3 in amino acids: CASSPTGGAKNIQYF. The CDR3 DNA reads TGTGCCAGCAGCCCCACGGGGGGTGCCAAAAACATTCAGTACTTC.